This TCR beta chain was retrieved from a study of pediatric ulcerative colitis. One to two pinch biopsies were taken from the rectum during colonoscopy. Clones were read by immunoSEQ multiplex PCR, and TCRdb kept only the in-frame ones, dropping some. The sample has about 40,000 clones; roughly 70% are singletons. This clone came up a few times. The V gene end was trimmed by 1 base and the J gene end by 1 base; junction bases not matched to a gene: 2. The CDR3 consists of 16 residues. Germline CDR1 is LGHNA and CDR2 is YNFKEQ. The chain links TRBV4-2 to TRBJ1-4, with TRBD1 identical over 8 bases. The sequencing sample was made of gut tissue. This clonotype was sampled from a boy younger than 18 with severe ulcerative colitis. The CDR3 is CASSQARGLTNEKLFF. CDR3 nucleotides: TGTGCCAGCAGCCAAGCCAGGGGGCTAACTAATGAAAAACTGTTTTTT.